This T cell receptor beta chain is drawn from a study of beta chain features in type 1 diabetes. Whole-study context: Age, gender, cell numbers and subset yield matched between patients and controls.

This clone was seen a handful of times. Its antigen remains unknown. Germline CDR1 SGHRS, CDR2 YFSETQ. V lost 4 bases to trimming and J lost 7 bases, with 18 bases between them. This CDR3 is built from 16 residues. Since all of the isolated RNA was reverse transcribed, expressed TCRB transcripts were what got sequenced. Produced via immunoSEQ multiplex PCR; TCRdb's table is partial and in-frame only. The table shows hundreds of thousands of clones, with under 15% occurring only once. Study results and caveats: In all four CD4+ subsets, TCRB CDR3 length was significantly, moderately reduced in type 1 diabetes. Researchers could not determine here whether HLA type influences TCRB rearrangement.

There was one heparinised blood draw per donor, averaging around 120 mL. This clonotype was obtained from a young man with type 1 diabetes. The sample taken for sequencing was naive CD4+ T cells from blood. The gene calls are TRBV5-1 and TRBJ1-6; the D is unclear. The CDR3 DNA reads as TGCGCCAGCAGCCCAACCATCGTAGGCGAAAATTCACCCCTCCACTTT. It translates to CASSPTIVGENSPLHF.